The sample holds one count of the clone carrying this T cell receptor (beta chain). With 6 bases removed from V and 1 base from J, the gap between germline ends came to 12 bases. Germline CDR1 and CDR2: SGHAT and FQNNGV. The CDR3 is 15 residues long. Here immunoSEQ multiplex PCR was the method, and the copy in TCRdb shows in-frame clones only, minus some. Of about 470,000 clones in the sample, about 85% were seen once. These data come from a study of shared clonotypes between healthy human individuals. The specimen sequenced was PBMCs. This clonotype was obtained from a woman in her thirties or forties in good health. Some clones in this sample may be carry-over from other donors' samples. The chain couples TRBV11-2 to TRBJ2-2, with D possibly being TRBD1 (5 bases). The CDR3 sequence is CASSPLDRNTGELFF. The CDR3 region has the DNA TGTGCCAGCAGTCCCCTTGACAGGAACACCGGGGAGCTGTTTTTT.